This T cell receptor (beta chain) was sequenced for a study of T-cell memory formation after mild COVID-19. UMIs and sample barcodes were carried by the TCR alpha and TCR beta cDNA libraries that 5'RACE produced using constant-segment primers. From the 5' RACE reads, TCRdb called clonotypes with MiXCR, one entry per CDR3 protein. The repertoire has about 560,000 distinct CDR3 sequences, approximately 19% of them found once; the top ten carry more than 10%. Findings and limits, study-wide: While clones contracting from day 15 to 85 were balanced between CD4 and CD8, later expanders leaned CD4+.

Per the germline V gene, CDR1 is MNHEY and CDR2 is SMNVEV (reference sequence). This CDR3 spans 18 amino acids. Unmatched junction bases numbered 12, after V lost 0 bases and J lost 3 bases. With respect to this clonotype: Its target is unknown.

The sequencing input was PBMCs or a T cell subset sorted from them (not recorded which). The source is an adult woman who had mild COVID-19 (a few samples of this study predate the infection). Cell type and time point are not known. The chain employs TRBV27 and TRBJ2-7; 9 bases match TRBD1. The CDR3 spells CASSLSGTGTLRGYEQYF. The CDR3 nucleotides read TGTGCCAGCAGTTTATCGGGGACAGGGACCCTGAGGGGCTACGAGCAGTACTTC.